This passage covers 29 T cell receptor beta chains from one sample sequenced in a study of blood T cell repertoires in COVID-19. The method was immunoSEQ multiplex PCR; TCRdb's version includes in-frame clones alone and lacks a portion of them. The sample carries fewer than 400,000 clones, roughly 90% recorded once. Sequences were obtained from PBMCs or T cells enriched from blood (not recorded which). The receptors were gathered from a woman in her 30s who had been exposed to COVID-19.

This chain links TRBV15 with TRBJ2-3; TRBD2 matches 13 bases. V trimming: 5 bases; J trimming: 2 bases; junction bases outside the gene matches: 13. Germline-derived CDR1 and CDR2 are LNHNV and YYDKDF (reference sequence). This CDR3 has 19 residues. For the CDR3, the DNA is TGTGCCACCAGCCAAGCCCAAACTAGCGGGGGGGGCTACACAGATACGCAGTATTTT. It translates to CATSQAQTSGGGYTDTQYF.

This chain connects TRBV5-6 to TRBJ1-2; 7 bases map to TRBD1. Germline V lookup: CDR1 SGHDT, CDR2 YYEEEE. V was clipped by 3 bases and J by 4 bases; unmatched bases: 12. The CDR3 consists of 16 residues. The CDR3 region is CASSWGVDRRRYGYTF. The CDR3 nucleotides are TGTGCCAGCAGCTGGGGAGTGGACAGGCGGCGCTATGGCTACACCTTC. The variable domain in full, completed from reference TRBV5-6 and TRBJ1-2, reads DAGVTQSPTHLIKTRGQQVTLRCSPKSGHDTVSWYQQALGQGPQFIFQYYEEEERQRGNFPDRFSGHQFPNYSSELNVNALLLGDSALYLCASSWGVDRRRYGYTFGSGTRLTVV.

The J gene is TRBJ1-5, the V gene TRBV7-8; the D gene is possibly TRBD1 (5 bases). CDR3 length: 14 amino acids. Trimming pared 5 bases from V and 7 bases from J, leaving 15 bases between. Germline V CDR1 and CDR2: SGHVS, FQNEAQ. CDR3 amino acids: CASSKRGAGQPQHF. CDR3 sequence (DNA): TGTGCCAGCAGCAAGAGGGGCGCGGGACAGCCCCAGCATTTT.

J is TRBJ2-7 and V is TRBV5-1, with 7 bases lining up with TRBD1. Germline V gives CDR1 SGHRS, CDR2 YFSETQ. The CDR3 runs to 14 residues. J lost 7 bases, V lost 4 bases, and 11 bases had no gene match. In DNA form, the CDR3 reads TGCGCCAGCAGCCCCGACAGGGTACTCGTGGAGCAGTACTTC. Its translation is CASSPDRVLVEQYF. The complete variable domain, with remaining parts taken from reference TRBV5-1 and TRBJ2-7, reads KAGVTQTPRYLIKTRGQQVTLSCSPISGHRSVSWYQQTPGQGLQFLFEYFSETQRNKGNFPGRFSGRQFSNSRSEMNVSTLELGDSALYLCASSPDRVLVEQYFGPGTRLTVT.

The V call is TRBV5-8, the J call TRBJ2-2; TRBD1 matches 7 bases. This CDR3 comprises 15 residues. The J segment lost 0 bases and the V segment lost 5 bases, leaving 4 bases of the junction unmatched. Germline V gene lookup returns CDR1 SGHTS and CDR2 YDEGEE. The CDR3 spells CASSWGTANTGELFF. CDR3 nucleotides: TGTGCCAGCAGTTGGGGGACAGCGAACACCGGGGAGCTGTTTTTT.

V gene TRBV9 combines with J gene TRBJ1-1, with D possibly being TRBD1 (5 bases). The CDR3 consists of 15 residues. Germline CDR1 SGDLS, CDR2 YYNGEE. The V gene lost 6 bases and the J gene lost 1 base, with 16 bases spanning the gap. CDR3 nucleotide sequence: TGTGCCAGCACCGTTGGGTGGGGCGAGAACACTGAAGCTTTCTTT. Translated, it gives CASTVGWGENTEAFF.

This chain uses TRBV4-3 with TRBJ1-4; D ambiguous. Germline-derived CDR1 and CDR2 are LGHNA and YSLEER. This CDR3 region has 16 residues. The V end was cut by 4 bases, the J end by 7 bases, with 19 bases between. CDR3 loop: CASSRSETGVGEKLFF. Written as DNA, the CDR3 is TGCGCCAGCAGCCGGAGCGAGACCGGCGTTGGTGAAAAACTGTTTTTT.

The V and J genes are TRBV6-5 and TRBJ1-2; TRBD1 matches at 8 bases. V shed 5 bases and J 6 bases; nucleotides not matched to a gene: 11. Per germline, CDR1 MNHEY and CDR2 SVGAGI. The CDR3 covers 15 residues. Here the CDR3 DNA reads TGTGCCAGCAGTCTGACAGGGGACCTGGTCCATGGCTACACCTTC. Translating gives CASSLTGDLVHGYTF.

The chain couples TRBV10-3 to TRBJ1-1; 7 positions agree with TRBD1. The CDR3 spans 15 residues. Germline V lookup: CDR1 ENHRY, CDR2 SYGVKD. The V segment lost 6 bases and the J segment 2 bases; nucleotides outside the gene matches: 9. The chain's CDR3 is CAISPSTGINTEAFF. The CDR3 DNA reads TGTGCCATCAGCCCTTCGACAGGGATCAACACTGAAGCTTTCTTT.

The rearrangement uses TRBV11-2 and TRBJ2-1; D perhaps matches TRBD1 (5 bases). V was clipped by 5 bases and J by 9 bases, with 8 bases between them. Germline-derived CDR1 and CDR2 are SGHAT and FQNNGV. CDR3 length: 11 residues. This CDR3 reads CASSQGFEQFF. Written as DNA, the CDR3 is TGTGCCAGCAGCCAGGGTTTTGAGCAGTTCTTC.

The rearrangement uses TRBV18 and TRBJ1-4; D is unclear. V lost 6 bases and J lost 8, with 25 bases in between. The germline gives CDR1 KGHSH, CDR2 LQKENI. The CDR3 sequence is 17 residues long. As DNA, the CDR3 is TGTGCCAGCTCCCCAGGCCACTTCCTTACGGGGAGCGAAAAACTGTTTTTT. This codes for CASSPGHFLTGSEKLFF.

V and J are TRBV7-2 and TRBJ2-7; TRBD1 agrees at 7 bases. The CDR3 totals 16 residues. Germline CDR1 is SGHTA and CDR2 is FQGNSA. The V segment lost 3 bases and the J segment 4 bases; nucleotides outside the gene matches: 12. CDR3: CASSFRPYPGQYEQYF. CDR3 DNA: TGTGCCAGCAGCTTCCGACCTTATCCGGGACAGTACGAGCAGTACTTC.

This clone was seen just once. The chain is built from TRBV4-3 and TRBJ1-2; 11 nucleotides line up with TRBD1. V lost 3 bases and J lost 3; bases outside the gene matches: 9. CDR1 is LGHNA and CDR2 is YSLEER in the germline V gene. The CDR3 runs 17 residues. CDR3 sequence: CASSHQTSDRGHYGYTF. The CDR3 DNA reads TGCGCCAGCAGCCACCAAACCTCGGACAGGGGGCACTATGGCTACACCTTC.

In its sample, this clone was seen once. The chain recombines TRBV7-9 with TRBJ1-2; TRBD1 aligns across 8 bases. V shed 3 bases, J shed 0 bases, and the junction held 6 bases outside the gene matches. The CDR3 length is 16 residues. CDR1 SEHNR and CDR2 FQNEAQ come from the germline V gene (reference sequence). The DNA of the CDR3 is TGTGCCAGCAGCTTCAACCAGGACAGGGCTAACTATGGCTACACCTTC. Residues: CASSFNQDRANYGYTF. The variable domain in full, with the rest retrieved from reference TRBV7-9 and TRBJ1-2, is DTGVSQNPRHKITKRGQNVTFRCDPISEHNRLYWYRQTLGQGPEFLTYFQNEAQLEKSRLLSDRFSAERPKGSFSTLEIQRTEQGDSAMYLCASSFNQDRANYGYTFGSGTRLTVV.

The sample holds a few counts of this clone. The chain uses TRBV4-2 and TRBJ2-4; possible D gene TRBD2, 6 bases. Trimming left V 0 bases short and J 8 bases short, with 11 bases between. Germline lookup yields CDR1 LGHNA and CDR2 YNFKEQ. This CDR3 contains 14 residues. In DNA form, the CDR3 reads TGTGCCAGCAGCCAAGATAGTCGCGGGGACATTCAGTACTTC. Translated, it gives CASSQDSRGDIQYF.

Only one count was recorded for this clone. The chain uses TRBV4-1 and TRBJ2-7; 9 bases map to TRBD2. CDR3 length: 19 residues. Trimming cost V 2 bases and J 0 bases; bases outside gene matches: 14. Germline V lookup: CDR1 MGHRA, CDR2 YSYEKL. In DNA, the CDR3 is TGCGCCAGCAGCCAACTTTGGGGTAGCGGGGGCACAATCTCCTACGAGCAGTACTTC. This gives the protein CASSQLWGSGGTISYEQYF.

The J gene is TRBJ2-3, the V gene TRBV27, with 13 bases lining up with TRBD2. V lost 4 bases and J lost 8; bases outside the gene matches: 9. This CDR3 contains 16 residues. Germline V gene sequence: CDR1 MNHEY, CDR2 SMNVEV (reference sequence). CDR3 nucleotide sequence: TGTGCCAGCAGTTCAGGGACTAGCGGGGTATCGGGTACGCAGTATTTT. Protein: CASSSGTSGVSGTQYF.

V usage is TRBV12-5 and J usage is TRBJ1-1, with D possibly matching TRBD1 (5 bases). This CDR3 is built from 14 residues. Germline CDR1 and CDR2: LGHNT and FRNRAP. Trimming took 1 base from V and 4 from J, leaving 10 bases between them. CDR3 sequence reads: CASGLDPGGTEAFF. As DNA, the CDR3 is TGTGCTAGTGGTTTGGACCCCGGGGGCACTGAAGCTTTCTTT. Together with reference TRBV12-5 and TRBJ1-1, the CDR3 gives the full variable domain: DARVTQTPRHKVTEMGQEVTMRCQPILGHNTVFWYRQTMMQGLELLAYFRNRAPLDDSGMPKDRFSAEMPDATLATLKIQPSEPRDSAVYFCASGLDPGGTEAFFGQGTRLTVV.

The genes are TRBV27 and TRBJ1-6; D unresolved. This CDR3 region has 12 residues. Germline CDR1 reads MNHEY; CDR2 reads SMNVEV (reference sequence). Trimming took off 3 bases at V and 9 bases at J, with 6 bases between the two ends. The CDR3 coding sequence is TGTGCCAGCAGTTTTGGGAGTTCACCCCTCCACTTT. It codes for CASSFGSSPLHF.

V gene TRBV27 combines with J gene TRBJ2-7; D gene unclear. The CDR3 is 15 amino acids. Looked up from germline, CDR1 is MNHEY and CDR2 is SMNVEV (reference sequence). With 2 bases removed from V and 3 bases from J, the gap between germline ends came to 14 bases. Here the CDR3 DNA reads TGTGCCAGCAGTTTAGCTGCTTCCCACTACTACGAGCAGTACTTC. It codes for CASSLAASHYYEQYF.

CDR3 coding DNA: TGTGCCAGCAGTTTGGAGGCATTGGGTGGGGGGGCCTACGAGCAGTACTTC. Translation: CASSLEALGGGAYEQYF. This chain joins TRBV27 and TRBJ2-7; 7 positions match TRBD2. The CDR3 is 17 residues long. V was clipped by 3 bases and J by 2 bases; unmatched bases: 13. Germline CDR1 MNHEY, CDR2 SMNVEV (reference sequence).

This sequence joins TRBV6-1 and TRBJ1-6; 10 nucleotides agree with TRBD1. The V segment lost 4 bases and the J segment 12 bases; nucleotides outside the gene matches: 15. This CDR3 is 17 amino acids long. Per germline, CDR1 MNHNS and CDR2 SASEGT. As DNA, the CDR3 is TGTGCCAGCAGTGGCCCCTTTACCGTGACAGGGGGCCTACCCCTCCACTTT. As protein: CASSGPFTVTGGLPLHF.

This sequence joins TRBV6-6 and TRBJ2-7; D possibly corresponds to TRBD1 (7 bases). This CDR3 region has 14 residues. Trimming cost V 10 bases and J 4 bases, with 20 bases left between them. CDR1 and CDR2 from the germline V gene are MNHNY and SVGAGI (reference sequence). CDR3 nucleotide sequence: TGTGCCACGAGGCGGGGCAGGGGGTCGTACGAGCAGTACTTC. Its protein is CATRRGRGSYEQYF.

This chain links TRBV9 with TRBJ1-1; 9 positions agree with TRBD1. CDR3 length: 15 residues. With V trimmed by 3 bases and J by 1 base, 4 bases remained unmatched. Germline-derived CDR1 and CDR2 are SGDLS and YYNGEE. CDR3: CASSAQGATNTEAFF. Here the CDR3 DNA reads TGTGCCAGCAGCGCACAGGGGGCGACGAACACTGAAGCTTTCTTT.

This chain joins TRBV2 and TRBJ1-2, with D perhaps matching TRBD1 (5 bases). This CDR3 contains 13 residues. Trimming cost V 4 bases and J 7 bases, with 13 bases left between them. Germline V gives CDR1 SNHLY, CDR2 FYNNEI. CDR3 nucleotides: TGTGCCAGCAGTGGGGACTTTTCGGGTGGCTACACCTTC. This translates into CASSGDFSGGYTF.

The chain has TRBV4-1 and TRBJ1-2; D is perhaps TRBD1 (5 bases). CDR3 length equals 17 residues. Germline assignment: CDR1 MGHRA and CDR2 YSYEKL. V lost 1 base and J 7 bases, leaving 22 bases between the germline ends. The CDR3 spells CASSQGRAVVRGGGYTF. The CDR3 DNA reads as TGCGCCAGCAGCCAAGGAAGGGCAGTGGTGAGGGGAGGTGGCTACACCTTC.

This chain uses TRBV5-1 with TRBJ1-2; 8 bases agree with TRBD1. The CDR3 is 15 residues long. Germline assignment: CDR1 SGHRS and CDR2 YFSETQ. The J segment lost 4 bases and the V segment lost 3 bases, leaving 8 bases of the junction unmatched. The CDR3 here is CASSYRQGPLYGYTF. CDR3 coding DNA: TGCGCCAGCAGCTACCGACAGGGGCCACTCTATGGCTACACCTTC.

V and J are TRBV27 and TRBJ1-5; D gene ambiguous. There are 14 residues in the CDR3. Trimming cost V 7 bases and J 2 bases, with 12 bases left between them. The germline gives CDR1 MNHEY, CDR2 SMNVEV (reference sequence). CDR3 protein: CASMGTSGNQPQHF. CDR3 nucleotides: TGTGCCAGCATGGGCACTTCTGGCAATCAGCCCCAGCATTTT.

The gene calls are TRBV5-1 and TRBJ1-1; TRBD1 agrees at 8 bases. The trim removed 1 base at V and 3 bases at J, leaving 8 bases unmatched. The CDR3 loop spans 16 amino acids. Germline CDR1 and CDR2: SGHRS and YFSETQ. Written as DNA, the CDR3 is TGCGCCAGCAGCTTGTCCGGACAGGGTGGGGACACTGAAGCTTTCTTT. It specifies CASSLSGQGGDTEAFF.